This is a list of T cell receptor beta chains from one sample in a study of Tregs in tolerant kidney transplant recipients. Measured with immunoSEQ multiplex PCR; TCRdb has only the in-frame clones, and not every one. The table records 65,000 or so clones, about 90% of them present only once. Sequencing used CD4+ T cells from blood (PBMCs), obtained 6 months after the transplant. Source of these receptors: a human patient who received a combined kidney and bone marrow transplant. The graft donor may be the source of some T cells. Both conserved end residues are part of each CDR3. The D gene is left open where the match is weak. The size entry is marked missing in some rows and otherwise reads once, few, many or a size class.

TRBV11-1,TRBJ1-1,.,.,TGTGCCAGCAGCTTGGGACAAAACACTGAAGCTTTCTTT,CASSLGQNTEAFF
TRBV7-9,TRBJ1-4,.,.,TGTGCCAGCAGCCCTCAGGGGCATGGGGATGAAAAACTGTTTTTT,CASSPQGHGDEKLFF
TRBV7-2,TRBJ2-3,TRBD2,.,TGTGCCAGCAGCTTATCTAGCGGGACCCGCACAGATACGCAGTATTTT,CASSLSSGTRTDTQYF
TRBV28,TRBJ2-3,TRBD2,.,TGTGCCAGCAGTTTGGAGCGGGGGGGTCTCTTCACAGATACGCAGTATTTT,CASSLERGGLFTDTQYF
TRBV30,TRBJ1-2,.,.,TGTGCCTCCCAAGGCGTCAGGGGAGGGAACTATGGCTACACCTTC,CASQGVRGGNYGYTF
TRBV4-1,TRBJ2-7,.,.,TGCGCCAGCAGCCAAGATTCGGGGGACCGCCGCGAGCAGTACTTC,CASSQDSGDRREQYF
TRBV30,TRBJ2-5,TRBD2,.,TGTGCCTGGACTGCGGGACTAGCGGTTCCAGAGACCCAGTACTTC,CAWTAGLAVPETQYF
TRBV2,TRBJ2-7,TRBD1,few,TGTGCCAGCAGACGCACAGGGGACCTCTCCTACGAGCAGTACTTC,CASRRTGDLSYEQYF
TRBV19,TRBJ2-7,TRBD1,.,TGTGCCAGTAGTACCCGGACCCCGACAGGGCTGTACTTC,CASSTRTPTGLYF
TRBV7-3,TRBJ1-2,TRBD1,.,TGTGCCAGCAGCTCAGGGGGACAGGGCTATGGCTACACCTTC,CASSSGGQGYGYTF
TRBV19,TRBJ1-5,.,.,TGTGCCAGTAGTAAAACAGGGTCTGATCAGCCCCAGCATTTT,CASSKTGSDQPQHF
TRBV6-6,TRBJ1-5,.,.,TGTGCCAGCGCGGCAGGGATTCAGCCCCAGCATTTT,CASAAGIQPQHF
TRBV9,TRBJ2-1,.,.,TGTGCCAGCAGCCCCCAGGGGAATGAGCAGTTCTTC,CASSPQGNEQFF
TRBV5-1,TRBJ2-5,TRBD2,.,TGCGCCAGCAGCGCGGGGGGAGCAGAAGAGACCCAGTACTTC,CASSAGGAEETQYF
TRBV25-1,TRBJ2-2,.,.,TGTGCCAGCAGTGCCCCGGCGCGAGCGGAGAACACCGGGGAGCTGTTTTTT,CASSAPARAENTGELFF
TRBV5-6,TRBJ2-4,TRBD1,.,TGTGCCAGCAGCTCCGCCGGACAGGGGGCGGACATTCAGTACTTC,CASSSAGQGADIQYF
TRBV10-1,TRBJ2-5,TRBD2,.,TGCGCCAGCAGTGAGCCGTCGGTGGGGGGGGGAGACTTC,CASSEPSVGGGDF
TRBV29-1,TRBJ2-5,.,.,TGCAGCGTTGACCTCGAGGCACAAGAGACCCAGTACTTC,CSVDLEAQETQYF
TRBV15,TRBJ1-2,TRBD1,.,TGTGCCACCAGCAGAGATATGGGACAGGGACGTGATGGCTACACCTTC,CATSRDMGQGRDGYTF
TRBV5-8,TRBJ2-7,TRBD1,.,TGTGCCAGCAGCTCGGGACAGATGCCCTACGAGCAGTACTTC,CASSSGQMPYEQYF
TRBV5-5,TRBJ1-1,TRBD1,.,TGTGCCAGCAGCCGGACAGGGAGCACTGAAGCTTTCTTT,CASSRTGSTEAFF
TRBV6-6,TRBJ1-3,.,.,TGTGCCAGCAGTACCGGGGGTCGAGGAAACACCATATATTTT,CASSTGGRGNTIYF
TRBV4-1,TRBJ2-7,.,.,TGCGCCAGCAGCCAGGGACTCCTAGTACGGGGAAGCGAGCAGTACTTC,CASSQGLLVRGSEQYF
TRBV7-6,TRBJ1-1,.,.,TGTGCCAGCAGCTTAAATCAGAACACTGAAGCTTTCTTT,CASSLNQNTEAFF
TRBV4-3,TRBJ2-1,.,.,TGCGCCAGCAGCCAAGATTACCATTACAGCGAGCAGTTCTTC,CASSQDYHYSEQFF
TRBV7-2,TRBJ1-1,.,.,TGTGCCAGCAGAAAACACGGGGGGCAGGTCACTGAAGCTTTCTTT,CASRKHGGQVTEAFF
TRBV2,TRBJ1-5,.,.,TGTGCCAGCAGGCGTATTAGCAATCAGCCCCAGCATTTT,CASRRISNQPQHF
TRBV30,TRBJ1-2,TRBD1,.,TGTGCCTGGAGTGTAAACACAGGGGGAATCTATGGCTACACCTTC,CAWSVNTGGIYGYTF
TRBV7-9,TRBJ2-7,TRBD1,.,TGTGCCAGCAGCTCATGGGACAGGGGGGTTTACGAGCAGTACTTC,CASSSWDRGVYEQYF
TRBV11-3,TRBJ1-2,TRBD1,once,TGTGCCAGCAGCCCCCGGGACAGCTATGGCTACACCTTC,CASSPRDSYGYTF
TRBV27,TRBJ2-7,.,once,TGTGCCAGCAGTTTCGGCCGAGGGCGCTCCTACGAGCAGTACTTC,CASSFGRGRSYEQYF
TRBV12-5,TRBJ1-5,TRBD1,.,TGTGCTAGTGGTTCCGGCGGGACAGGTAGCAATCAGCCCCAGCATTTT,CASGSGGTGSNQPQHF
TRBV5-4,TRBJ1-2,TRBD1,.,TGTGCCAGCAGCTTGGGAAAGACAGGGGGAAACTCAAACTATGGCTACACCTTC,CASSLGKTGGNSNYGYTF
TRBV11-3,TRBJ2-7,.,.,TGTGCCAGCAGCCGTAGTGAGTACGAGCAGTACTTC,CASSRSEYEQYF
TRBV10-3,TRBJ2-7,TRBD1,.,TGTGCCATCAGCCAAGGACAGGAGTACGAGCAGTACTTC,CAISQGQEYEQYF
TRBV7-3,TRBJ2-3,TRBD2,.,TGTGCCAGCAGCCCGTTGAGCGGGGGCACAGATACGCAGTATTTT,CASSPLSGGTDTQYF
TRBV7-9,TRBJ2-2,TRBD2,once,TGTGCCAGCAGCTTTCGCGGGAGGGCGAACACCGGGGAGCTGTTTTTT,CASSFRGRANTGELFF
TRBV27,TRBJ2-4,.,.,TGTGCCAGCAGTTTAAGGCCTGGGGCAGGGTCAAACATTCAGTACTTC,CASSLRPGAGSNIQYF
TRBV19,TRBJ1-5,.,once,TGTGCCAGTAGTATCTCGACAACCAGCAATCAGCCCCAGCATTTT,CASSISTTSNQPQHF
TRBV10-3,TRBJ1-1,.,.,TGTGCCATCAGTGAGACCCAGGGCGAGACTGAAGCTTTCTTT,CAISETQGETEAFF
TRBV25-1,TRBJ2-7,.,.,TGTGCCAGCAGTGACGCAAGTTCGAGCTCCTACGAGCAGTACTTC,CASSDASSSSYEQYF
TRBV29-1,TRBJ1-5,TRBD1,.,TGCAGCGTGGAAGGACAGGGAGGTCAGCCCCAGCATTTT,CSVEGQGGQPQHF
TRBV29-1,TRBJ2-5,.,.,TGCAGCGTTTCGGGTCGAGGTGGCCAGTACTTC,CSVSGRGGQYF
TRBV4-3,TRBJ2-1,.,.,TGCGCCAGCAGCCAAGTTCTTTCCCTTGGTAGCTCCTACAATGAGCAGTTCTTC,CASSQVLSLGSSYNEQFF
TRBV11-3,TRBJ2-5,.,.,TGTGCCAGCAGCGCCGCAGGGGCTGGGGAGACCCAGTACTTC,CASSAAGAGETQYF
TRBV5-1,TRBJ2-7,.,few,TGCGCCAGCAGCTTGGGCCTAGCGTCCTACGAGCAGTACTTC,CASSLGLASYEQYF
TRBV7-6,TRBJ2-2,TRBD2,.,TGTGCCAGCAGCTCCCAGACTAGCGGCAACACCGGGGAGCTGTTTTTT,CASSSQTSGNTGELFF
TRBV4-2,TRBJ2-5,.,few,TGTGCCAGCAGCCAAGATTTGGCGCGGGGCGGGGAGACCCAGTACTTC,CASSQDLARGGETQYF
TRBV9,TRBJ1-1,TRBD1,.,TGTGCCAGCAGCGTAGAGGGGACAGGGCCGGGAGCTTTCTTT,CASSVEGTGPGAFF
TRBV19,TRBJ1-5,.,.,TGTGCCAGTAGTATCCAGACAGGCAATCAGCCCCAGCATTTT,CASSIQTGNQPQHF
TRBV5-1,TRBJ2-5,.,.,TGCGCCAGCAGCTTGGGTTATGTCGGAGAGACCCAGTACTTC,CASSLGYVGETQYF
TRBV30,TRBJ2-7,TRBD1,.,TGTGCCTGGGGGGACAGAGCGTGGGAGCAGTACTTC,CAWGDRAWEQYF
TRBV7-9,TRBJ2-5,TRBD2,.,TGTGCCAGCAGCTTAGCGTCGGGGGGGTCGGCCGCTCAAGAGACCCAGTACTTC,CASSLASGGSAAQETQYF
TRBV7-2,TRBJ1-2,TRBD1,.,TGTGCCAGCAGCTTTAGACAGGGGGCCTATGGCTACACCTTC,CASSFRQGAYGYTF